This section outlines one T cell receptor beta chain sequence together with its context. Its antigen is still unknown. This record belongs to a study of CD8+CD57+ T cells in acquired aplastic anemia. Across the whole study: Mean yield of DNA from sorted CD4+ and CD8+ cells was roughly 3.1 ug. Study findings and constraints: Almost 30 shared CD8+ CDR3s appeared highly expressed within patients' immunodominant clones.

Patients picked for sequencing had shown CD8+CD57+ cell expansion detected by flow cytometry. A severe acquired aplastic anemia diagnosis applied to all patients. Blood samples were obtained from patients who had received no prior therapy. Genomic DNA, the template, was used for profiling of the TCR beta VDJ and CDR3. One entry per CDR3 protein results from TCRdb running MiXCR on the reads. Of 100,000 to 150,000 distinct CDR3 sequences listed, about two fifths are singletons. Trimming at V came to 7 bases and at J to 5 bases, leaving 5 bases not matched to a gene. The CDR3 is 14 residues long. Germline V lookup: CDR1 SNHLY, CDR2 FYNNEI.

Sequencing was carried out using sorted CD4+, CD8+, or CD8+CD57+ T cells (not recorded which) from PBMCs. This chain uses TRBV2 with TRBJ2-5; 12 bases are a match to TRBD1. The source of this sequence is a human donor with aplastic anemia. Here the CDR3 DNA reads TGTGCCAGCAAGCGGGACAGGGGGCTGGAGACCCAGTACTTC. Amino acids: CASKRDRGLETQYF.